A single sample is the source of the 6 T cell receptor beta chains below, sequenced in a study of T cells in Graves' hyperthyroidism and ophthalmopathy. There were TCR beta CDR3 regions amplified from RNA transcripts. The HTBI primer set was used in a first-round RT-PCR of the TCR CDR3. TCRdb fed the multiplex PCR reads into MiXCR, producing one record per CDR3 protein. The table has approximately 530,000 distinct CDR3 sequences, about 20% seen once. Sequences were obtained from blood. These receptors were collected from a man aged 35 to 55 with Graves' ophthalmopathy.

This clonotype was seen a handful of times. The chain joins TRBV12-3 or TRBV12-4 to TRBJ2-4; 7 positions match TRBD1. V dropped 5 bases and J dropped 5; count of bases not matched to a gene: 6. CDR3 length equals 14 residues. CDR3 region: CASSPGQAQNIQYF. DNA for the CDR3: TGTGCCAGCAGTCCAGGACAGGCCCAAAACATTCAGTACTTC.

This clonotype was observed a few times. The CDR3 DNA reads as TGTGCCAGCAGGGTTGCTCGGGAGTTTGTCGGGGAGCTGTTTTTT. This sequence encodes CASRVAREFVGELFF. The chain is built from TRBV13 and TRBJ2-2; D perhaps matches TRBD2 (6 bases). From germline, CDR1 is PRHDT and CDR2 FYEKMQ (reference sequence). Trimming removed 6 bases from V and 7 bases from J, with 18 bases in between. CDR3 length: 15 residues.

This clonotype has ten or more counts. DNA for the CDR3: TGTGCCAGCAGTGAAGTGGGACTAGCGGGAGATGAGCAGTTCTTC. This translates into CASSEVGLAGDEQFF. The genes are TRBV2 and TRBJ2-1; 14 positions match TRBD2. V lost 1 base to trimming and J lost 8 bases; unmatched junction nucleotides: 1. CDR1 is SNHLY and CDR2 is FYNNEI in the germline V gene. The CDR3 loop spans 15 amino acids. The full variable domain, in which reference TRBV2 and TRBJ2-1 provide the parts outside the CDR3, is EPEVTQTPSHQVTQMGQEVILRCVPISNHLYFYWYRQILGQKVEFLVSFYNNEISEKSEIFDDQFSVERPDGSNFTLKIRSTKLEDSAMYFCASSEVGLAGDEQFFGPGTRLTVL.

V gene TRBV3-1 combines with J gene TRBJ2-3; 7 nucleotides match TRBD1. Germline V CDR1 and CDR2: LGHDT, YNNKEL (reference sequence). V was pared by 4 bases and J by 0 bases, with 10 bases of the junction left unmatched. The CDR3 contains 17 residues. The CDR3 DNA reads as TGTGCCAGCAGCCGCCCTAACCGGGACAGAAGCACAGATACGCAGTATTTT. Amino acid sequence: CASSRPNRDRSTDTQYF.

This clonotype was observed a few times. This rearrangement joins TRBV24-1 to TRBJ2-1; possibly TRBD1 for D (6 bases). Germline-derived CDR1 and CDR2 are KGHDR and SFDVKD. The CDR3 has 18 residues. Trimming pared 8 bases from V and 7 bases from J, leaving 29 bases between. The CDR3 sequence is CATTWRPLPDRISNEQFF. CDR3 DNA: TGTGCCACCACTTGGCGTCCACTACCGGACAGAATTTCGAATGAGCAGTTCTTC.

The rearrangement links TRBV28 to TRBJ1-2; 7 bases match TRBD1. Germline assignment: CDR1 MDHEN and CDR2 SYDVKM. There are 13 residues in the CDR3. The CDR3 here is CASVEGATYGYTF. The CDR3, as DNA: TGTGCTAGCGTGGAGGGGGCTACCTATGGCTACACCTTC.